Below, one T cell receptor beta chain is given with its context. Its specific antigen is unknown. The sample holds no much larger clone one base away, and base qualities are not on file. Peripheral blood CD8+ and CD4+ T cells from healthy donors, Susac syndrome patients and multiple sclerosis patients were profiled by high-throughput TCR beta sequencing. Multiple sclerosis controls were treatment-naive patients with stable or active relapsing-remitting disease fulfilling revised McDonald criteria. CD8+ TEMRA cells were enriched by FACS, while bulk CD8+ and CD4+ T cells were purified by magnetic negative isolation. Blood was drawn into EDTA tubes, processed within 24 hours, and PBMCs were isolated by density gradient centrifugation. PBMCs destined for TCR sequencing were cryopreserved in liquid nitrogen and later thawed in a 37 °C water bath. Purity of sorted or isolated CD4+, CD8+ and CD8+ TEMRA cells was at least 90%.

This sample is drawn from a study of CD8 T cells in Susac syndrome (dated by TCRdb to between 2018 and 2021). With regard to the full study: Repertoire sequencing was used to test whether CD8+ T cell activation and differentiation in Susac syndrome was antigen driven. The study compared CD8+ T cell repertoire clonality among 12 healthy donors, about 14 Susac syndrome patients and approximately 16 multiple sclerosis patients. What the study reported, not specific to this receptor: The TCR sequencing and HLA analysis was acknowledged to have included a relatively small number of individuals.

The junction carries 7 bases between V and J, which are trimmed by 3 bases and 4 bases respectively. Based on the germline V gene, the CDR1 and CDR2 sequences are LGHNT and FRNRAP. The CDR3 contains 12 residues, cysteine and phenylalanine counted. Only the CDR3 DNA is retained, 36 bases long and in frame from the first base. RNA was extracted with the RNeasy kit and about 0.45 to 1 ug was reverse transcribed using random hexamers. The immunoSEQ multiplex PCR assay, which covers 54 Vbeta and 13 Jbeta segments, was used to amplify TCR beta CDR3 regions. Bias from PCR amplification was corrected by using a synthetic template baseline for primer optimization and for computational correction. In the authors' own workflow: Reads were assigned to V, D and J genes according to IMGT and analyzed in immunoSEQ Analyzer, with only productive sequences retained. Clonality was calculated as one minus the Shannon entropy normalized by log2 of the number of productive unique sequences. For each patient and control, public and private clones were evaluated within the 100 most prevalent clones. Clones were defined as Susac-specific if absent from the healthy and MS cohorts, from 900 to 1,300 published viral clones and from other ImmuneACCESS disease sequences. The public reads were run again by TCRdb, first through fastp at Q25 and then through MiXCR, and only productive beta chains were kept. Entries that share a CDR3 protein sequence are merged under the most common genes and DNA. TCRdb's processing, not the authors', yielded these V and J calls. This sample gives under 200,000 distinct CDR3 sequences in total; roughly 95% of them show up just once. The top ten hold 0.15% to 0.2% of the sample.

The TCR comes from a human donor with multiple sclerosis. This chain joins TRBV12-5 to TRBJ2-7, and TRBD1 may be the D gene, going by 6 matching bases. Sequencing used CD8+ T cells from PBMCs. DNA sequence: TGTGCTAGTGGTTTCGACAGGTACGAGCAGTACTTC. Translated, it gives CASGFDRYEQYF.